A single sample gave rise to the 30 T cell receptor beta chains below, sequenced in a study of blood T cell repertoires in COVID-19. Clones were sequenced by immunoSEQ multiplex PCR, and TCRdb holds only the in-frame ones, with some missing. The sample lists some 53,000 clones, around 91% seen once, with over 2.5% in the top ten. Sample: peripheral blood. The receptors shown here come from a human donor in a cohort sampled during active COVID-19.

This clone occurred once. The chain recombines TRBV5-3 with TRBJ2-7, with unresolved D. TRBV5-3 is an ORF, and what it does is uncertain. The V end lost 4 bases, the J end lost 4 bases, and 6 bases lay between the germline ends. The length of the CDR3 is 11 residues. The chain's CDR3 is CARSTVYEQYF. For the CDR3, the DNA is TGTGCCAGAAGCACAGTTTACGAGCAGTACTTC.

The V gene is TRBV11-2, the J gene TRBJ1-5; 9 bases line up with TRBD1. With 4 bases clipped from V and 4 bases from J, the junction kept 2 bases outside the gene matches. From germline, CDR1 is SGHAT and CDR2 FQNNGV. The CDR3 totals 14 residues. Here the CDR3 DNA reads TGTGCCAGCAGCTCCGGGACAGGGAATCAGCCCCAGCATTTT. Amino acid sequence: CASSSGTGNQPQHF.

The rearrangement joins TRBV10-3 to TRBJ2-7; 7 bases agree with TRBD2. After removal of 3 bases from V and 2 bases from J, the junction contained 7 bases not matched to a gene. This CDR3 is 15 amino acids long. Germline CDR1 and CDR2: ENHRY and SYGVKD. The CDR3 here is CAISDLGLGTYEQYF. CDR3 in DNA: TGTGCCATCAGTGATTTAGGACTAGGGACCTACGAGCAGTACTTC.

The rearrangement links TRBV25-1 to TRBJ1-1; no clear D. The ends were cut back, 7 bases at V and 1 base at J, with 4 bases in the middle. CDR3 length: 11 residues. The germline V gene encodes CDR1 MGHDK and CDR2 SYGVNS. Here the CDR3 reads CASNRNTEAFF. In DNA, the CDR3 is TGTGCCAGCAATCGGAACACTGAAGCTTTCTTT. The whole variable domain, filled in from reference TRBV25-1 and TRBJ1-1, reads EADIYQTPRYLVIGTGKKITLECSQTMGHDKMYWYQQDPGMELHLIHYSYGVNSTEKGDLSSESTVSRIRTEHFPLTLESARPSHTSQYLCASNRNTEAFFGQGTRLTVV.

The CDR3 bases are TGTGCCAGTAGTAGCTGGGACACCCCCCGGAGAAACACCATATATTTT. The encoded protein is CASSSWDTPRRNTIYF. V is TRBV19 and J is TRBJ1-3; the D gene is possibly TRBD1 (6 bases). Trimming left V 4 bases short and J 5 bases short, with 18 bases between. This CDR3 region has 16 residues. The germline V gene encodes CDR1 LNHDA and CDR2 SQIVND (reference sequence).

This clone was counted between two and nine times. V is TRBV7-9 and J is TRBJ1-6; no clear D. The CDR3 length is 13 residues. V was pared by 5 bases and J by 10 bases, with 12 bases between. Germline V gene sequence: CDR1 SEHNR, CDR2 FQNEAQ (reference sequence). As DNA, the CDR3 is TGTGCCAGCAGCCCCAATCAGGCGTCACCCCTCCACTTT. Amino acid sequence: CASSPNQASPLHF.

This clone has a single count. The genes are TRBV5-1 and TRBJ2-1; 7 nucleotides align to TRBD2. Per the germline V gene, CDR1 is SGHRS and CDR2 is YFSETQ. V lost 0 bases, J lost 5 bases, and 5 bases stayed unmatched. The CDR3 loop spans 15 amino acids. The CDR3 sequence: CASSLAGTTHNEQFF. Written as DNA, the CDR3 is TGCGCCAGCAGCTTGGCCGGGACTACTCACAATGAGCAGTTCTTC. Full variable domain (rest looked up from reference TRBV5-1 and TRBJ2-1): KAGVTQTPRYLIKTRGQQVTLSCSPISGHRSVSWYQQTPGQGLQFLFEYFSETQRNKGNFPGRFSGRQFSNSRSEMNVSTLELGDSALYLCASSLAGTTHNEQFFGPGTRLTVL.

This chain connects TRBV5-3 to TRBJ1-2; 8 nucleotides agree with TRBD1. TRBV5-3 is an open reading frame whose function is uncertain. V lost 3 bases, J lost 4 bases, and 14 bases stayed unmatched. There are 17 residues in the CDR3. This chain's CDR3 is CARSCLPDRGNGYGYTF. The CDR3, as DNA: TGTGCCAGAAGCTGCCTACCCGACAGGGGCAATGGCTATGGCTACACCTTC.

The V gene is TRBV2, the J gene TRBJ2-2; D possibly corresponds to TRBD1 (5 bases). With 4 bases removed from V and 4 bases from J, the gap between germline ends came to 7 bases. CDR3 length: 13 residues. CDR1 and CDR2 (germline): SNHLY, FYNNEI. DNA for the CDR3: TGTGCCAGCAGTGGACAGATCACCGGGGAGCTGTTTTTT. As protein: CASSGQITGELFF.

This clone showed up just a few times. The chain has TRBV27 and TRBJ1-6; D not resolved. Germline V gene lookup returns CDR1 MNHEY and CDR2 SMNVEV (reference sequence). This CDR3 has 16 residues. V was shortened by 3 bases and J by 5 bases, with 14 bases between the two germline ends. This chain's CDR3 is CASSLSGLLNNSPLHF. CDR3 DNA: TGTGCCAGCAGTTTGTCGGGTCTGCTGAATAATTCACCCCTCCACTTT.

DNA for the CDR3: TGTGCCTGGAGTGTAGGCAGGACAACCGCCGGGGAGCTGTTTTTT. It codes for CAWSVGRTTAGELFF. This rearrangement joins TRBV30 to TRBJ2-2; tentatively, D is TRBD1 (5 bases). The CDR3 spans 15 residues. V gave up 0 bases and J gave up 6 bases, with 14 bases separating them. CDR1 is GTSNPN and CDR2 is SVGIG in the germline V gene (reference sequence).

The chain recombines TRBV10-3 with TRBJ1-2, with 7 bases aligning to TRBD1. V lost 6 bases to trimming and J lost 3 bases; unmatched junction nucleotides: 7. This CDR3 contains 14 residues. Germline assignment: CDR1 ENHRY and CDR2 SYGVKD. The CDR3 reads CAIREDRLDYGYTF. Here the CDR3 DNA reads TGTGCCATCAGGGAGGACAGGCTGGACTATGGCTACACCTTC.

This chain connects TRBV5-1 to TRBJ2-3, with 10 bases fitting TRBD1. The trim removed 2 bases at V and 4 bases at J, leaving 7 bases unmatched. Germline V gene data show CDR1 as SGHRS and CDR2 as YFSETQ. The CDR3 contains 16 residues. Here the CDR3 reads CASSFLGQGGPDTQYF. The DNA for the CDR3 is TGCGCCAGCAGCTTCCTCGGACAGGGGGGCCCAGATACGCAGTATTTT. The full variable domain, completed using reference TRBV5-1 and TRBJ2-3, is KAGVTQTPRYLIKTRGQQVTLSCSPISGHRSVSWYQQTPGQGLQFLFEYFSETQRNKGNFPGRFSGRQFSNSRSEMNVSTLELGDSALYLCASSFLGQGGPDTQYFGPGTRLTVL.

CDR3 sequence (DNA): TGTGCCAGCAGTCCAGACTCTGGAAACACCATATATTTT. Encoded protein: CASSPDSGNTIYF. The chain recombines TRBV6-4 with TRBJ1-3; the D is unclear. CDR1 is MRHNA, CDR2 SNTAGT, per germline. This CDR3 has 13 residues. Trimming cost V 5 bases and J 0 bases, with 5 bases left between them.

The chain links TRBV5-4 to TRBJ2-1; 14 nucleotides line up with TRBD2. The junction had 3 bases not matched to a gene; V was cut back by 4 bases and J by 6 bases. The CDR3 runs to 15 residues. Germline V CDR1 and CDR2: SGHNT, YYREEE (reference sequence). CDR3 nucleotides: TGTGCCAGCAGCCCGACTAGCGGGAGGGCCAATGAGCAGTTCTTC. It specifies CASSPTSGRANEQFF. The variable domain in full, with the rest retrieved from reference TRBV5-4 and TRBJ2-1, is ETGVTQSPTHLIKTRGQQVTLRCSSQSGHNTVSWYQQALGQGPQFIFQYYREEENGRGNFPPRFSGLQFPNYSSELNVNALELDDSALYLCASSPTSGRANEQFFGPGTRLTVL.

The V and J genes are TRBV6-5 and TRBJ1-3; D not resolved. This CDR3 region has 14 residues. Germline V gene lookup returns CDR1 MNHEY and CDR2 SVGAGI. The V end lost 5 bases, the J end lost 1 base, and 9 bases lay between the germline ends. The CDR3 DNA reads as TGTGCCAGCAGTCCGAGTCAATCTGGAAACACCATATATTTT. Its translation: CASSPSQSGNTIYF.

This rearrangement joins TRBV5-4 to TRBJ2-5, with TRBD1 identical over 7 bases. The V gene's germline CDR1 is SGHNT and CDR2 YYREEE (reference sequence). The V and J ends lost 4 bases and 3 bases, in that order; junction bases with no gene match: 6. The CDR3 sequence is 14 residues long. The CDR3 region has the DNA TGTGCCAGCAGCATGACAGGGTTTAAAGAGACCCAGTACTTC. Its translation: CASSMTGFKETQYF.

The chain uses TRBV10-3 and TRBJ2-1; 10 positions agree with TRBD1. The CDR3 covers 16 residues. The germline gives CDR1 ENHRY, CDR2 SYGVKD. Trimming at V came to 4 bases and at J to 7 bases, leaving 10 bases not matched to a gene. CDR3 amino acids: CAISVRGTGEPNEQFF. In DNA, the CDR3 is TGTGCCATCAGTGTACGCGGGACAGGGGAGCCGAATGAGCAGTTCTTC.

This chain joins TRBV9 and TRBJ2-7, with a weak D call TRBD1 (6 bases). V gave up 0 bases and J gave up 6 bases, with 7 bases separating them. The V gene's germline CDR1 is SGDLS and CDR2 YYNGEE. There are 12 residues in the CDR3. The CDR3 DNA follows: TGTGCCAGCAGCGTAGAAGGGGGCGAGCAGTACTTC. This sequence encodes CASSVEGGEQYF.

Worth noting for this clone: One junction end does not reproduce the germline sequence, and a read error may be involved. This chain links TRBV7-7 with TRBJ2-1, with D possibly being TRBD2 (6 bases). The CDR3 consists of 15 residues. Germline V gene data show CDR1 as SSHAT and CDR2 as FNYEAQ (reference sequence). In nucleotides, the CDR3 is TGTGCTAGCAGCCGTAGCGGCCCCCCCCACAATGAGCAGTTCTTC. It yields the protein CASSRSGPPHNEQFF.

The chain combines TRBV10-3 with TRBJ2-5, with D unresolved. Germline V gene lookup returns CDR1 ENHRY and CDR2 SYGVKD. The CDR3 is 14 amino acids. V was pared by 2 bases and J by 5 bases, with 12 bases between. CDR3 nucleotide sequence: TGTGCCATCAGTGAGGCTGGTCAGTCGGAGACCCAGTACTTC. It specifies CAISEAGQSETQYF.

This clone was detected a few times. This chain joins TRBV7-9 and TRBJ1-5; D gene uncertain. Per the germline V gene, CDR1 is SEHNR and CDR2 is FQNEAQ (reference sequence). V was pared by 3 bases and J by 9 bases, with 12 bases between. The CDR3 is 13 residues long. This CDR3 is CASSLGQVGPQHF. The CDR3 nucleotides are TGTGCCAGCAGCTTGGGTCAGGTAGGGCCCCAGCATTTT. Looking up the rest from reference TRBV7-9 and TRBJ1-5 gives the full variable domain: DTGVSQNPRHKITKRGQNVTFRCDPISEHNRLYWYRQTLGQGPEFLTYFQNEAQLEKSRLLSDRFSAERPKGSFSTLEIQRTEQGDSAMYLCASSLGQVGPQHFGDGTRLSIL.

This chain links TRBV23-1 with TRBJ2-2, with D perhaps matching TRBD2 (6 bases). TRBV23-1 is an open reading frame, and its role is uncertain. CDR3 length: 16 amino acids. V lost 2 bases and J 2 bases, leaving 12 bases between the germline ends. The CDR3 spells CASSQRSGDNTGELFF. DNA for the CDR3: TGCGCCAGCAGTCAACGTAGCGGAGATAACACCGGGGAGCTGTTTTTT.

This clone was seen a few times. The gene calls are TRBV5-1 and TRBJ2-7; 10 bases match TRBD1. CDR3 length equals 15 residues. J was trimmed by 0 bases and V by 2 bases; bases with no gene match: 2. Germline V gives CDR1 SGHRS, CDR2 YFSETQ. Here the CDR3 reads CASSFRTGGSYEQYF. CDR3 in DNA: TGCGCCAGCAGCTTCAGGACAGGGGGCTCCTACGAGCAGTACTTC.

This sequence joins TRBV6-6 and TRBJ1-1; the D gene is possibly TRBD1 (6 bases). Germline values: CDR1 MNHNY, CDR2 SVGAGI (reference sequence). V lost 7 bases and J lost 1, with 13 bases in between. The CDR3 is 14 amino acids. CDR3 DNA sequence: TGTGCCAGCACCGCCGGACAGAAGAACACTGAAGCTTTCTTT. Protein sequence: CASTAGQKNTEAFF.

This clone has a single count. The V gene is TRBV10-3, the J gene TRBJ2-7, with 11 bases that match TRBD2. V was clipped by 3 bases and J by 7 bases; unmatched bases: 11. The CDR3 is 16 amino acids. Germline-derived CDR1 and CDR2 are ENHRY and SYGVKD. The CDR3 DNA is TGTGCCATCAGTGACCCCGCGACTAGCGGGGCGGGTGAGCAGTACTTC. Its translation: CAISDPATSGAGEQYF.

This chain joins TRBV3-1 (or the pseudogene TRBV3-2) and TRBJ1-4; 8 nucleotides line up with TRBD1. Germline trimming cut 4 bases from V and 13 bases from J; bases unmatched to any gene: 14. CDR3 length equals 15 residues. Per germline, CDR1 LGHDT and CDR2 YNNKEL (reference sequence). The CDR3 bases are TGTGCCAGCAGCCCCGGGACAGGTGACGCCGGGGGACTGTTTTTT. Amino acid sequence: CASSPGTGDAGGLFF.

The chain links TRBV18 to TRBJ1-6, with D unclear. Trimming cost V 2 bases and J 10 bases, with 9 bases left between them. Germline-derived CDR1 and CDR2 are KGHSH and LQKENI. The CDR3 covers 13 residues. The CDR3 region is CASSPTAGSPLHF. The CDR3 region has the DNA TGTGCCAGCTCACCAACGGCGGGGTCACCCCTCCACTTT.

The chain links TRBV19 to TRBJ2-3, with D possibly TRBD1 on 6 matching bases. Per the germline V gene, CDR1 is LNHDA and CDR2 is SQIVND (reference sequence). CDR3 length: 15 residues. Trimming removed 5 bases at V and 2 bases at J, with 14 bases between. The CDR3 DNA sequence: TGTGCCAGTAGTGCACGGGACACCCACACAGATACGCAGTATTTT. Protein: CASSARDTHTDTQYF.

The chain employs TRBV18 and TRBJ2-1, with 8 bases that match TRBD2. V lost 5 bases, J lost 3 bases, and 9 bases stayed unmatched. Germline V gene sequence: CDR1 KGHSH, CDR2 LQKENI. The length of the CDR3 is 16 residues. As DNA, the CDR3 is TGTGCCAGCTCATCTTTAAGCGGGAGCAACTACAATGAGCAGTTCTTC. Translating it yields CASSSLSGSNYNEQFF.